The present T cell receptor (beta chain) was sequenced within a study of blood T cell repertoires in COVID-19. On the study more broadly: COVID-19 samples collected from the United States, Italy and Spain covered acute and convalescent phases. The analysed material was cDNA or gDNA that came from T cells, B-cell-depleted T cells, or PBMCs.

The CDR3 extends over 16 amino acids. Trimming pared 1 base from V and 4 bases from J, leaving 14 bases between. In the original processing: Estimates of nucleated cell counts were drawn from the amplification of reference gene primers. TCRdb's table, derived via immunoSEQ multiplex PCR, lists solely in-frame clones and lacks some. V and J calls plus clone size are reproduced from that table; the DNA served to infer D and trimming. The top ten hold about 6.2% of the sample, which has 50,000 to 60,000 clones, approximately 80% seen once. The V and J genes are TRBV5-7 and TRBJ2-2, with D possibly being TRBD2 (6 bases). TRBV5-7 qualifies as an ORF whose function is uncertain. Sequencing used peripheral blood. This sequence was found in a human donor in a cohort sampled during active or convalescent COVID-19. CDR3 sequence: CASSLWRDTITGELFF. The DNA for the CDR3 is TGTGCCAGCAGCTTGTGGAGGGATACCATCACCGGGGAGCTGTTTTTT.